The 10 T cell receptor beta chains presented below share a single source sample, sequenced in a study of blood T cell repertoires in COVID-19. Repertoires were generated with immunoSEQ multiplex PCR, while TCRdb's copy carries only in-frame clones and drops some. The data contain roughly 200,000 clones, 89% of them singletons. The sample comprised PBMCs or T cells enriched from blood (not recorded which). These receptors all stem from a woman between 40 and 50 years old with acute COVID-19.

The V gene is TRBV5-4, the J gene TRBJ1-2; the D is unclear. The V and J ends lost 2 bases and 7 bases respectively, with 18 bases between them. CDR3 length: 15 residues. Germline V gene sequence: CDR1 SGHNT, CDR2 YYREEE (reference sequence). This CDR3 is CASSLISAGFGGYTF. Written as DNA, the CDR3 is TGTGCCAGCAGCTTAATAAGTGCCGGGTTTGGTGGCTACACCTTC.

The genes are TRBV5-1 and TRBJ2-5; 10 bases match TRBD2. The CDR3 sequence is 18 residues long. Losses at the gene ends were 2 bases for V and 1 base for J; bases not matched to a gene: 11. Germline CDR1 is SGHRS and CDR2 is YFSETQ. CDR3 amino acids: CASSLSPLAGAPQETQYF. CDR3 DNA: TGCGCCAGCAGCTTATCTCCGCTAGCGGGGGCCCCCCAAGAGACCCAGTACTTC.

This clone was recorded once. The chain joins TRBV4-2 to TRBJ2-7; possibly TRBD2 for D (5 bases). The CDR3 totals 16 residues. V was shortened by 0 bases and J by 0 bases, with 12 bases between the two germline ends. The V gene's germline CDR1 is LGHNA and CDR2 YNFKEQ. CDR3 sequence (DNA): TGTGCCAGCAGCCAAGAAAGTTGGAGGAGCTCCTACGAGCAGTACTTC. This encodes CASSQESWRSSYEQYF.

V gene TRBV7-9 combines with J gene TRBJ2-7; the match to TRBD1 covers 8 bases. This CDR3 region has 16 residues. Germline V gives CDR1 SEHNR, CDR2 FQNEAQ (reference sequence). V shed 1 base, J shed 1 base, and the junction held 6 bases outside the gene matches. The DNA for the CDR3 is TGTGCCAGCAGCTTAGTGGTTGGGACAGGTTCCTACGAGCAGTACTTC. Amino acid sequence: CASSLVVGTGSYEQYF.

V is TRBV3-1 (or the pseudogene TRBV3-2) and J is TRBJ2-3; the match to TRBD2 covers 10 bases. After removal of 5 bases from V and 4 bases from J, the junction contained 15 bases not matched to a gene. Per germline, CDR1 LGHDT and CDR2 YNNKEL (reference sequence). The CDR3 length is 18 residues. The CDR3 here is CASSYNRLAGESPDTQYF. CDR3 sequence (DNA): TGTGCCAGCAGCTATAATAGACTAGCGGGTGAATCCCCAGATACGCAGTATTTT.

The V gene is TRBV5-4, the J gene TRBJ2-3; 7 nucleotides agree with TRBD1. The CDR3 has 16 amino acids. V dropped 3 bases and J dropped 3; count of bases not matched to a gene: 10. From germline, CDR1 is SGHNT and CDR2 YYREEE (reference sequence). The CDR3 bases are TGTGCCAGCAGCTACTTCGGCAGGACAGGAACAGATACGCAGTATTTT. It specifies CASSYFGRTGTDTQYF.

The chain recombines TRBV25-1 with TRBJ2-4; perhaps TRBD1 as D (6 bases). The CDR3 has 14 residues. Trimming took 2 bases from V and 1 from J, leaving 6 bases between them. Germline lookup yields CDR1 MGHDK and CDR2 SYGVNS. CDR3 nucleotide sequence: TGTGCCAGCAGTGAAACAGGGGCCAAAAACATTCAGTACTTC. Protein product: CASSETGAKNIQYF.

The CDR3, as DNA: TGTGCCAGTAGGGCAGGGGGAGTGAGATACAATGAGCAGTTCTTC. This codes for CASRAGGVRYNEQFF. The V gene is TRBV19, the J gene TRBJ2-1; 7 bases line up with TRBD1. V dropped 6 bases and J dropped 4; count of bases not matched to a gene: 9. The germline CDR1 and CDR2 sequences are LNHDA and SQIVND (reference sequence). The CDR3 length is 15 residues.

V gene TRBV9 combines with J gene TRBJ1-2; D possibly corresponds to TRBD1 (6 bases). This CDR3 has 15 residues. V was trimmed by 3 bases and J by 3 bases, leaving 15 bases between them. In germline, CDR1 is SGDLS, CDR2 YYNGEE. The CDR3 spells CASSGHGGAYYGYTF. The CDR3, as DNA: TGTGCCAGCAGCGGCCATGGGGGCGCCTACTATGGCTACACCTTC.

The V call is TRBV6-2 or TRBV6-3, the J call TRBJ2-7; 10 bases line up with TRBD1. J gave up 5 bases and V 4 bases, and 8 bases lay outside the gene matches. This CDR3 is 15 amino acids long. Germline V gives CDR1 MNHEY, CDR2 SVGEGT. The CDR3 sequence: CASSLSGTGDHEQYF. The DNA for the CDR3 is TGTGCCAGCAGTTTATCGGGGACAGGGGACCACGAGCAGTACTTC.